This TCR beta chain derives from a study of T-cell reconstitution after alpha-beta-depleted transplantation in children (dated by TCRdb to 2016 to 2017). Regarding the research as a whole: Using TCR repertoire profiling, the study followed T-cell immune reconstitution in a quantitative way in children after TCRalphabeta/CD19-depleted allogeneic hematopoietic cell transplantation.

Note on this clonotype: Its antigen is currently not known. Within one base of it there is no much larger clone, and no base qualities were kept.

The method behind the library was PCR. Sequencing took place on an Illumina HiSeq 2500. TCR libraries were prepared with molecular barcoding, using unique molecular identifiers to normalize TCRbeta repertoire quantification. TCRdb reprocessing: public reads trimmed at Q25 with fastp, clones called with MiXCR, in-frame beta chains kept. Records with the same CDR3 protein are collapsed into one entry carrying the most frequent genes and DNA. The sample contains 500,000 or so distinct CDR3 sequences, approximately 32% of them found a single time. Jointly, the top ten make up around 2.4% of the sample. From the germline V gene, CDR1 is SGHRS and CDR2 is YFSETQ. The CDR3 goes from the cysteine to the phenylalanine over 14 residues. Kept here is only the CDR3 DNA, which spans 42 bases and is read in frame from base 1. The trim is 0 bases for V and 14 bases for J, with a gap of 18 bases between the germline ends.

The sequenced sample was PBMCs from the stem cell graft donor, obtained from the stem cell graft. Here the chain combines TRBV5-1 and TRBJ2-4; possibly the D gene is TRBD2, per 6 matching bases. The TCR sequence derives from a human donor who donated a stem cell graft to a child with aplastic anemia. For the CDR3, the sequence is CASSLVSGRSLEYF. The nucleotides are TGCGCCAGCAGCTTGGTTAGCGGTCGTTCACTTGAGTACTTC.